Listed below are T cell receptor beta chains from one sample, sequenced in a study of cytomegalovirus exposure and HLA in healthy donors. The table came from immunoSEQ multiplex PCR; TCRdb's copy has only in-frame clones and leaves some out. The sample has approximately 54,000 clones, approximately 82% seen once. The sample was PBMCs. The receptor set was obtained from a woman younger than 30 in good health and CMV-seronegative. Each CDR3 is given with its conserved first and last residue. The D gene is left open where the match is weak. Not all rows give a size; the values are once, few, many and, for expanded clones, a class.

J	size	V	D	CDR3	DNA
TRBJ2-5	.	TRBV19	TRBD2	CASSKETSETQYF	TGTGCCAGTAGTAAGGAGACTAGCGAGACCCAGTACTTC
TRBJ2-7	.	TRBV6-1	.	CASSEFTDFYEQYF	TGTGCCAGCAGTGAATTCACAGATTTCTACGAGCAGTACTTC
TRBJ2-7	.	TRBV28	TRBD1	CASSPPQGASYEQYF	TGTGCCAGCAGCCCTCCCCAGGGGGCCTCGTACGAGCAGTACTTC
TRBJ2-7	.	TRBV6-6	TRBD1	CASGWTGTSYEQYF	TGTGCCAGCGGGTGGACAGGTACTTCCTACGAGCAGTACTTC
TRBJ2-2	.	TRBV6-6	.	CASRPGRSTGELFF	TGTGCCAGCAGGCCGGGAAGGAGCACCGGGGAGCTGTTTTTT
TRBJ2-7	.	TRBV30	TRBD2	CAWRPLAGTSYEQYF	TGTGCCTGGAGGCCACTAGCGGGGACCTCCTACGAGCAGTACTTC
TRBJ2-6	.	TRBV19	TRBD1	CASRPIVRGGQGNAGANVLTF	TGTGCCAGTAGACCGATTGTCCGAGGGGGACAGGGAAATGCGGGGGCCAACGTCCTGACTTTC
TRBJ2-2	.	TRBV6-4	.	CASSDSGQGGTGELFF	TGTGCCAGCAGTGACTCGGGGCAGGGAGGCACCGGGGAGCTGTTTTTT
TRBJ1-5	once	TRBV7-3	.	CASRQQGGDGPQHF	TGTGCCAGCAGGCAACAGGGAGGGGATGGGCCCCAGCATTTT
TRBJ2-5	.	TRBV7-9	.	CASSLPGTSLGKETQYF	TGTGCCAGCAGCTTACCGGGAACTAGCTTGGGAAAAGAGACCCAGTACTTC
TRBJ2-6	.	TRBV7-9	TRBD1	CASSSRTGGRTSGANGLTF	TGTGCCAGCAGCTCCCGGACAGGGGGAAGGACCTCTGGGGCCAACGGCCTGACTTTC
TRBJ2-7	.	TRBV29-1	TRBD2	CAAGTSGNEQYF	TGTGCCGCCGGGACTAGCGGGAACGAGCAGTACTTC
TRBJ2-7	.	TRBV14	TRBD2	CASSWGLAGGSYEQYF	TGTGCCAGCAGCTGGGGGCTAGCGGGAGGGTCCTACGAGCAGTACTTC
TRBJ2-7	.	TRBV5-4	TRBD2	CASSLTSGRNEQYF	TGTGCCAGCAGCTTGACTAGCGGGAGAAACGAGCAGTACTTC
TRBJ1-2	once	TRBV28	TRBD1	CASSSPQTGGGGYTF	TGTGCCAGCAGTTCCCCCCAGACAGGGGGGGGTGGCTACACCTTC
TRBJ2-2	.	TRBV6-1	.	CASSGSPTITGLWTGELFF	TGTGCCAGCAGTGGCTCCCCGACTATTACAGGGTTATGGACCGGGGAGCTGTTTTTT
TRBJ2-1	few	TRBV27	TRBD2	CASSPRLAGATSSYNEQFF	TGTGCCAGCAGTCCGCGACTAGCGGGAGCTACCAGCTCCTACAATGAGCAGTTCTTC
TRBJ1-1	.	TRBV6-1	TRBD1	CASSTRQGGWPEAFF	TGTGCCAGCAGTACCCGACAGGGAGGATGGCCTGAAGCTTTCTTT
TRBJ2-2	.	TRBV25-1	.	CASSEGLNTGELFF	TGTGCCAGCAGTGAGGGGCTAAACACCGGGGAGCTGTTTTTT
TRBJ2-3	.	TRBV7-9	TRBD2	CASSLAGGDTQYF	TGTGCCAGCAGCCTCGCCGGGGGGGATACGCAGTATTTT
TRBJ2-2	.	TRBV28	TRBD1	CASSPTGDTGELFF	TGTGCCAGCAGTCCTACAGGGGACACCGGGGAGCTGTTTTTT
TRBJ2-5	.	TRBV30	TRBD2	CAWSAKMTGTSWETQYF	TGTGCCTGGAGCGCCAAGATGACCGGGACTAGTTGGGAGACCCAGTACTTC
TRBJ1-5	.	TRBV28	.	CASSFPGGSSQPQHF	TGTGCCAGCAGTTTCCCGGGGGGGTCCAGCCAGCCCCAGCATTTT
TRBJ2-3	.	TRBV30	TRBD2	CAWSLAGADTDTQYF	TGTGCCTGGAGTCTAGCGGGAGCCGACACAGATACGCAGTATTTT
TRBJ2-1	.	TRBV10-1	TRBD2	CASSEWREARSSYNEQFF	TGCGCCAGCAGTGAGTGGCGGGAGGCTAGGAGCTCCTACAATGAGCAGTTCTTC
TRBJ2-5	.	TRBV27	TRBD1	CASSPGTGYNQETQYF	TGTGCCAGCAGCCCTGGGACAGGCTACAACCAAGAGACCCAGTACTTC
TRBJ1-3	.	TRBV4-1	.	CASSQGTGGGNTIYF	TGCGCCAGCAGCCAAGGGACCGGAGGCGGAAACACCATATATTTT
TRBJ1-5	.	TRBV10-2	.	CASSDGLYQPQHF	TGCGCCAGCAGTGACGGTCTATATCAGCCCCAGCATTTT
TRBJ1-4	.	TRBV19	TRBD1	CASSPDRAAANEKLFF	TGTGCCAGTAGTCCGGACAGGGCGGCGGCTAATGAAAAACTGTTTTTT
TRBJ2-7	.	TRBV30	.	CAWSRGDPYEQYF	TGTGCCTGGAGTCGGGGAGATCCCTACGAGCAGTACTTC
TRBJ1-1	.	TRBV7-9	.	CASSLGQVMNTEAFF	TGTGCCAGCAGCTTAGGGCAGGTAATGAACACTGAAGCTTTCTTT
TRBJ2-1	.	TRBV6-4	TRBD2	CASSEGTSGSSEQFF	TGTGCCAGCAGTGAAGGGACTAGCGGGAGCAGTGAGCAGTTCTTC